The 25 T cell receptor beta chains presented below share a single source sample, sequenced in a study of T cell responses to AZD1222 COVID-19 vaccine. Sequencing was performed with immunoSEQ multiplex PCR; in TCRdb, only in-frame clones are kept and a portion is missing. In the table there are 140,000 to 150,000 clones, 80% to 90% of which are singletons. The starting material was peripheral blood, obtained on day 0 of AZD1222 vaccination. Receptors were obtained from an adult in good health.

The genes are TRBV6-5 and TRBJ2-5; perhaps TRBD2 as D (5 bases). The CDR3 has 13 amino acids. The V gene's germline CDR1 is MNHEY and CDR2 SVGAGI. V was cut by 7 bases and J by 4 bases, with 13 bases left in between. The CDR3 is CASKRPMGETQYF. CDR3 sequence (DNA): TGTGCCAGCAAGCGGCCCATGGGAGAGACCCAGTACTTC.

The chain recombines TRBV7-6 with TRBJ2-3; D is unclear. Germline assignment: CDR1 SGHVS and CDR2 FNYEAQ. The germline V and J ends were trimmed by 6 bases and 2 bases, with 6 bases remaining between them. The CDR3 is 12 amino acids. The CDR3 DNA follows: TGTGCCAGCAGGGGTCCCACAGATACGCAGTATTTT. Translated, it gives CASRGPTDTQYF.

This clone was seen a few times. The chain uses TRBV28 and TRBJ2-7, with D uncertain. The germline V and J ends were trimmed by 6 bases and 4 bases, with 7 bases remaining between them. The CDR3 consists of 11 residues. Germline V lookup: CDR1 MDHEN, CDR2 SYDVKM. The CDR3 region is CASRRRYEQYF. CDR3 bases: TGTGCCAGCAGGCGTAGGTACGAGCAGTACTTC.

J is TRBJ1-3 and V is TRBV7-9, with TRBD1 matching 9 bases. This CDR3 has 14 residues. Per germline, CDR1 SEHNR and CDR2 FQNEAQ (reference sequence). J was trimmed by 1 base and V by 11 bases; bases with no gene match: 6. CDR3 DNA: TGTGCCGCTCCGGGGACAGGGTCTGGAAACACCATATATTTT. Translating gives CAAPGTGSGNTIYF.

The chain carries TRBV6-5 and TRBJ2-1; 8 bases match TRBD2. V lost 6 bases and J lost 0; bases outside the gene matches: 1. The CDR3 runs to 14 residues. Germline CDR1 reads MNHEY; CDR2 reads SVGAGI. CDR3 in DNA: TGTGCCAGCAGGGGGACTAGCTCCTACAATGAGCAGTTCTTC. Encoded protein: CASRGTSSYNEQFF.

V is TRBV27 and J is TRBJ1-2, with a possible D match to TRBD1 (5 bases). The germline V gene has CDR1 MNHEY and CDR2 SMNVEV (reference sequence). The CDR3 covers 14 residues. The ends were cut back, 3 bases at V and 8 bases at J, with 16 bases in the middle. The CDR3 nucleotides read TGTGCCAGCAGTTTTGGGACGGCAACTGCGGGCTACACCTTC. The encoded protein is CASSFGTATAGYTF.

This clone occurred a few times. CDR3 sequence reads: CASSPRALSYEQYF. The DNA of the CDR3 is TGTGCCAGCAGTCCCCGGGCCCTCTCCTACGAGCAGTACTTC. The chain links TRBV6-6 to TRBJ2-7; D remains unclear. Germline loops: CDR1 MNHNY, CDR2 SVGAGI (reference sequence). The V gene lost 5 bases and the J gene lost 0 bases, with 11 bases spanning the gap. The CDR3 length is 14 residues.

V usage is TRBV29-1 and J usage is TRBJ1-1; D is ambiguous. CDR3 length: 13 amino acids. Trimming cost V 0 bases and J 1 base, with 6 bases left between them. Germline loops: CDR1 SQVTM, CDR2 ANQGSEA. As DNA, the CDR3 is TGCAGCGTTGAAGATCAACAGAACACTGAAGCTTTCTTT. It is translated as CSVEDQQNTEAFF.

The chain combines TRBV7-2 with TRBJ1-1, with 7 positions matching TRBD1. This CDR3 spans 14 amino acids. The V gene end was trimmed by 4 bases and the J gene end by 4 bases; junction bases not matched to a gene: 6. CDR1 is SGHTA and CDR2 is FQGNSA in the germline V gene. CDR3 DNA: TGTGCCAGCAGCTCCACAGGGGCGGTCACTGAAGCTTTCTTT. It yields the protein CASSSTGAVTEAFF. The full variable domain, in which reference TRBV7-2 and TRBJ1-1 provide the parts outside the CDR3, is GAGVSQSPSNKVTEKGKDVELRCDPISGHTALYWYRQSLGQGLEFLIYFQGNSAPDKSGLPSDRFSAERTGGSVSTLTIQRTQQEDSAVYLCASSSTGAVTEAFFGQGTRLTVV.

This rearrangement joins TRBV2 to TRBJ1-4; D call uncertain. CDR1 SNHLY and CDR2 FYNNEI come from the germline V gene. V gave up 1 base and J gave up 3 bases, with 9 bases separating them. This CDR3 comprises 15 residues. The DNA of the CDR3 is TGTGCCAGCAGTGAAGAGGTTGCTCCTAATGAAAAACTGTTTTTT. Amino acids: CASSEEVAPNEKLFF.

The chain couples TRBV7-9 to TRBJ1-5; possible D gene TRBD1, 6 bases. Germline V gene data show CDR1 as SEHNR and CDR2 as FQNEAQ (reference sequence). CDR3 length: 13 amino acids. V lost 7 bases to trimming and J lost 5 bases, with 12 bases between them. CDR3 loop: CASNRGLDQPQHF. In nucleotides, the CDR3 is TGTGCCAGCAACCGGGGGCTCGATCAGCCCCAGCATTTT.

CDR3 residues: CSASAPGRNTEAFF. DNA of the CDR3: TGCAGTGCAAGTGCACCAGGGAGGAACACTGAAGCTTTCTTT. J is TRBJ1-1 and V is TRBV20-1; the D gene is possibly TRBD1 (5 bases). From germline, CDR1 is DFQATT and CDR2 SNEGSKA (reference sequence). Trimming left V 6 bases short and J 1 base short, with 15 bases between. CDR3 length equals 14 residues.

V is TRBV6-1 and J is TRBJ2-1, with 11 bases aligning to TRBD2. The CDR3 is 19 amino acids. Trimming at V came to 4 bases and at J to 7 bases, leaving 18 bases not matched to a gene. The germline V gene has CDR1 MNHNS and CDR2 SASEGT. The chain's CDR3 is CASSGDGSRLAGSENEQFF. In nucleotides, the CDR3 is TGTGCCAGCAGTGGGGACGGTTCGCGACTAGCGGGGTCTGAGAATGAGCAGTTCTTC.

The rearrangement links TRBV27 to TRBJ2-1; 10 nucleotides agree with TRBD2. From germline, CDR1 is MNHEY and CDR2 SMNVEV (reference sequence). Trimming cost V 5 bases and J 7 bases; bases outside gene matches: 11. The CDR3 consists of 16 residues. In DNA, the CDR3 is TGTGCCAGCAGTCCAAAAAGCGGGAGGGCCGGTAATGAGCAGTTCTTC. This sequence encodes CASSPKSGRAGNEQFF.

This chain connects TRBV6-5 to TRBJ2-7, with no clear D. The CDR3 has 14 amino acids. V was clipped by 6 bases and J by 7 bases, with 19 bases between them. Germline CDR1 MNHEY, CDR2 SVGAGI. The CDR3, as DNA: TGTGCCAGCAGCATCAACCTGATCCCCGGGGAGCAGTACTTC. Translating it yields CASSINLIPGEQYF.

V gene TRBV11-3 combines with J gene TRBJ2-3, with TRBD2 identical over 8 bases. The CDR3 consists of 16 residues. Looked up from germline, CDR1 is SGHNT and CDR2 is YENEEA. V shed 3 bases and J 0 bases; nucleotides not matched to a gene: 5. The chain's CDR3 is CASSFTSGGSTDTQYF. The CDR3 DNA reads TGTGCCAGCAGCTTTACTAGCGGAGGGAGCACAGATACGCAGTATTTT.

The V call is TRBV28, the J call TRBJ1-2, with 12 bases aligning to TRBD1. Germline values: CDR1 MDHEN, CDR2 SYDVKM. J lost 8 bases, V lost 3 bases, and 4 bases had no gene match. The CDR3 covers 14 residues. This CDR3 reads CASSLGQGAGGYTF. Here the CDR3 DNA reads TGTGCCAGCAGTTTGGGACAGGGGGCAGGAGGCTACACCTTC.

This clone was counted between two and nine times. This rearrangement joins TRBV11-3 to TRBJ1-5, with D perhaps matching TRBD1 (6 bases). The germline V gene encodes CDR1 SGHNT and CDR2 YENEEA. V was cut by 3 bases and J by 3 bases, with 18 bases left in between. The CDR3 is made up of 17 amino acids. The CDR3 region has the DNA TGTGCCAGCAGCTTCCCAGGGGCGGGCACCGCCAATCAGCCCCAGCATTTT. Encoded protein: CASSFPGAGTANQPQHF.

The gene calls are TRBV4-1 and TRBJ1-5; D remains unclear. Germline lookup yields CDR1 MGHRA and CDR2 YSYEKL. V was pared by 1 base and J by 8 bases, with 15 bases between. The CDR3 has 15 amino acids. The CDR3 nucleotides read TGCGCCAGCAGCCAAGGGGGTTTTGGGGTGGAGCCCCAGCATTTT. It is translated as CASSQGGFGVEPQHF.

J is TRBJ2-7 and V is TRBV7-2; D is uncertain. CDR3 length: 13 amino acids. Germline V CDR1 and CDR2: SGHTA, FQGNSA. Trimming pared 5 bases from V and 3 bases from J, leaving 11 bases between. Here the CDR3 reads CASSPSTVYEQYF. CDR3 coding DNA: TGTGCCAGCAGCCCCTCGACCGTCTACGAGCAGTACTTC.

J is TRBJ1-2 and V is TRBV27; tentative D call: TRBD1 (6 bases). Germline loops: CDR1 MNHEY, CDR2 SMNVEV (reference sequence). V shed 4 bases and J shed 5 bases, with 17 bases lying between them. The CDR3 is 15 amino acids. The chain's CDR3 is CASSSIAGASYGYTF. CDR3 nucleotide sequence: TGTGCCAGCAGTTCAATTGCGGGGGCAAGTTATGGCTACACCTTC.

V and J are TRBV30 and TRBJ1-2, with D uncertain. The V end was cut by 2 bases, the J end by 4 bases, with 11 bases between. The CDR3 has 13 residues. Germline lookup yields CDR1 GTSNPN and CDR2 SVGIG (reference sequence). This CDR3 reads CAWSQPGTYGYTF. The CDR3 DNA reads TGTGCCTGGAGTCAGCCGGGTACCTATGGCTACACCTTC.

The chain is built from TRBV29-1 and TRBJ1-1; D is perhaps TRBD1 (5 bases). The CDR3 is 16 residues long. The germline V gene encodes CDR1 SQVTM and CDR2 ANQGSEA. Trimming removed 7 bases from V and 1 base from J, with 22 bases in between. The CDR3 region is CSASWGIRAANTEAFF. The CDR3 coding sequence is TGCAGCGCAAGTTGGGGGATCCGGGCCGCGAACACTGAAGCTTTCTTT.

This chain connects TRBV5-4 to TRBJ2-1; the match to TRBD2 covers 7 bases. This CDR3 region has 15 residues. Germline CDR1 SGHNT, CDR2 YYREEE (reference sequence). With 5 bases clipped from V and 0 bases from J, the junction kept 5 bases outside the gene matches. In DNA form, the CDR3 reads TGTGCCAGCAGTCACCTAGCGGCCTCCTACAATGAGCAGTTCTTC. This translates into CASSHLAASYNEQFF.

This clone has a single count. The chain combines TRBV19 with TRBJ1-1; D perhaps matches TRBD1 (5 bases). The CDR3 consists of 13 residues. With 3 bases removed from V and 7 bases from J, the gap between germline ends came to 12 bases. CDR1 and CDR2 from the germline V gene are LNHDA and SQIVND (reference sequence). CDR3 DNA sequence: TGTGCCAGTAGTATGGGGAGGGGTGGTGAAGCTTTCTTT. Translation gives CASSMGRGGEAFF.